The sequence of this T cell receptor (beta chain) was determined in a study of blood T cell repertoires in COVID-19 (dated by TCRdb to the early 2020s). Looking at the study overall: Collaborator samples came from the United States, Italy and Spain and covered acute and convalescent phases of COVID-19. The material from the prospective study consisted of cDNA or gDNA derived from T cells, B-cell-depleted T cells, or PBMCs. Sample metadata almost always included a de-identified subject ID, COVID-19 status, age in years and sex. Deeply sampled blood TCRbeta repertoires from subjects exposed to, actively infected with, or recovered from COVID-19 were included in the dataset. Where HLA class I and class II types were available, the types were taken from metadata supplied by the sample provider, not from assay-based typing. Samples were obtained from the ongoing ImmuneRACE study (first 160 participants) and from some 1,300 subjects provided by 6 global collaborators. The repertoires were released in a freely available public database intended as a resource for research on the immune response to SARS-CoV-2. The study at large found these results: Clinical and demographic metadata were provided uncurated, with the amount varying by source and participant.

V and J are trimmed by 5 bases and 3 bases, and the gene matches miss 7 bases of the junction. Taken from cysteine to phenylalanine, the CDR3 has 16 residues. The kept DNA is CDR3 alone, 48 bases in frame from the first base. The germline V gene (reference sequence) gives CDR1 as SEHNR and CDR2 as FQNEAQ. TCRbeta CDR3 regions were amplified from genomic DNA using the immunoSEQ Assay, a bias-controlled multiplex PCR. The authors processed their data as follows. The number of nucleated cells in each sample was estimated from the amplification of reference gene primers within the assay. Sequence reads were collapsed and filtered to measure the absolute abundance of every unique TCRbeta CDR3 rearrangement. For each sample, productive Simpson clonality was calculated as the square root of Simpson's diversity index over productive rearrangements. TCRdb took this table from immuneACCESS and kept in-frame rearrangements with V and J called. Such tables lack part of the clones; where checked against another copy, unresolved V genes explain under half of the gap, and the rest is unexplained. The DNA gave D and trimming, while V, J and clone size come from that table. In this sample the table shows more than 200,000 clones, around 90% of which occur a single time. The ten most abundant clones make up roughly a tenth of the sample.

Participants in the prospective study were aged roughly 18 to 90 years, lived in 24 United States geographic areas, and enrolled through a virtual design. In the prospective study, cohorts were assigned on the basis of participant-reported clinical history obtained from a screening survey and a study questionnaire. Recovered participants in ImmuneRACE Cohort 3 were defined as having two consecutive negative NP/OP PCR tests, clearance from a healthcare professional, or resolution of symptoms. Mobile phlebotomists in the prospective study collected whole blood, serum and a nasopharyngeal or oropharyngeal swab from every participant. Prospective study participants could optionally give additional blood draws and questionnaires over an approximately 2-month period. Prospective study blood samples were shipped either frozen or at room temperature before DNA extraction. This clone was seen only a few times. Its antigen is not yet known. Base qualities are not at hand, and no much larger clone is one base apart.

This sequence originates from a man aged 25-45 years who had recovered from COVID-19. The sequenced sample consisted of PBMCs or T cells enriched from blood (not recorded which). The V and J segments used are TRBV7-9 and TRBJ1-6; 7 bases in the middle match TRBD1. The CDR3 sequence is CASSRDRDLYNSPLHF. The DNA is TGTGCCAGCAGCCGGGACAGAGATCTCTATAATTCACCCCTCCACTTT.